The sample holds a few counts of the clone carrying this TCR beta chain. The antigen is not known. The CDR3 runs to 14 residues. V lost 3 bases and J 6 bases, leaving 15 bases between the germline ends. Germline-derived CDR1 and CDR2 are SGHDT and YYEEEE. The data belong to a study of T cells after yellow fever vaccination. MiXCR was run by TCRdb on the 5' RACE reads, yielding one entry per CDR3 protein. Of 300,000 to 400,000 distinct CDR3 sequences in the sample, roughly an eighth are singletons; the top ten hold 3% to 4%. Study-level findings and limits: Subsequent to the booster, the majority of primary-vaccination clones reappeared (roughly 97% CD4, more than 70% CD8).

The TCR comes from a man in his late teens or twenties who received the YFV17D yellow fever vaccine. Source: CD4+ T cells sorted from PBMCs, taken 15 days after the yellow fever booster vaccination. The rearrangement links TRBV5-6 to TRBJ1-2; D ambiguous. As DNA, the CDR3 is TGTGCCAGCAGCTCGGGCGGGAGAGGGAATGGCTACACCTTC. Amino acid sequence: CASSSGGRGNGYTF.